These 30 T cell receptor beta chains originate from one sample sequenced in a study of Ad26.COV2.S vaccination and SARS-CoV-2 variants. Sequencing was performed with immunoSEQ multiplex PCR; in TCRdb, only in-frame clones are kept and a portion is missing. Seen here are fewer than 400,000 clones, roughly 88% observed once, and the top ten hold approximately 5%. The treatment is: roughly 19 received Ad26.COV2.S at low or high dose, single or two shots; about five received placebo; per-sample allocation not given. Material that was analyzed had been drawn on day 63 after the first vaccine or placebo injection. The material sequenced was peripheral blood, taken in a trial of Ad26.COV2.S vaccine versus placebo. The receptor source for this set is a person aged 18-60 years who received the Ad26.COV2.S COVID-19 vaccine or a placebo.

The chain has TRBV4-3 and TRBJ1-1; maybe TRBD1 (5 bases). The CDR3 length is 20 residues. CDR1 is LGHNA and CDR2 is YSLEER in the germline V gene. V lost 0 bases and J 2 bases, leaving 25 bases between the germline ends. The CDR3, as DNA: TGCGCCAGCAGCCAAGATATAATTTGGATTCAGGGAGAATACAACACTGAAGCTTTCTTT. Protein sequence: CASSQDIIWIQGEYNTEAFF.

The J gene is TRBJ1-2, the V gene TRBV5-1, with D hard to call. CDR3 length: 14 residues. The V and J ends lost 2 bases and 2 bases respectively, with 10 bases between them. Germline CDR1 reads SGHRS; CDR2 reads YFSETQ. The CDR3 here is CASSLETTNYGYTF. As DNA, the CDR3 is TGCGCCAGCAGCTTAGAGACAACAAACTATGGCTACACCTTC.

The rearrangement links TRBV7-9 to TRBJ1-2, with D possibly matching TRBD1 (6 bases). This CDR3 contains 15 residues. V lost 1 base, J lost 4 bases, and 13 bases lay in between. Germline CDR1 is SEHNR and CDR2 is FQNEAQ (reference sequence). For the CDR3, the DNA is TGTGCCAGCAGCTTAGTAGGGAGGGGGACCTATGGCTACACCTTC. Its protein is CASSLVGRGTYGYTF. The full variable domain, in which reference TRBV7-9 and TRBJ1-2 provide the parts outside the CDR3, is DTGVSQNPRHKITKRGQNVTFRCDPISEHNRLYWYRQTLGQGPEFLTYFQNEAQLEKSRLLSDRFSAERPKGSFSTLEIQRTEQGDSAMYLCASSLVGRGTYGYTFGSGTRLTVV.

This clone was detected only a few times. V gene TRBV7-6 combines with J gene TRBJ1-6; TRBD1 might be the D (5 bases). The CDR3 sequence is 14 residues long. The V gene lost 1 base and the J gene lost 5 bases, with 6 bases spanning the gap. Germline V gene sequence: CDR1 SGHVS, CDR2 FNYEAQ. The CDR3 spells CASSLGGDNSPLHF. The CDR3 DNA reads as TGTGCCAGCAGCTTAGGAGGGGATAATTCACCCCTCCACTTT.

CDR3 sequence (DNA): TGTGCCAGCAGCTCCGGACAGGGGTTTCATGAGCAGTTCTTC. Protein: CASSSGQGFHEQFF. This chain joins TRBV7-9 and TRBJ2-1; 9 bases align to TRBD1. The CDR3 spans 14 residues. Looked up from germline, CDR1 is SEHNR and CDR2 is FQNEAQ (reference sequence). V shed 4 bases, J shed 8 bases, and the junction held 6 bases outside the gene matches.

This clone was seen only once. The CDR3 sequence is CASTLGGEEAFF. The CDR3 region has the DNA TGTGCCAGCACCTTGGGCGGTGAGGAAGCTTTCTTT. The chain carries TRBV6-6 and TRBJ1-1; D gene uncertain. The germline V gene encodes CDR1 MNHNY and CDR2 SVGAGI (reference sequence). The germline V and J ends were trimmed by 7 bases and 8 bases, with 14 bases remaining between them. The CDR3 loop spans 12 amino acids.

This clone was detected once. The chain links TRBV9 to TRBJ2-3, with D possibly being TRBD2 (5 bases). The germline CDR1 and CDR2 sequences are SGDLS and YYNGEE. The CDR3 loop spans 15 amino acids. The ends were cut back, 0 bases at V and 4 bases at J, with 12 bases in the middle. The CDR3 DNA is TGTGCCAGCAGCGTAGTTCTGAGCGGCCCAGATACGCAGTATTTT. Encoded protein: CASSVVLSGPDTQYF.

The J gene is TRBJ2-6, the V gene TRBV5-4; possibly TRBD1 or TRBD2 for D (5 bases each). CDR1 and CDR2 from the germline V gene are SGHNT and YYREEE (reference sequence). Trimming took off 1 base at V and 0 bases at J, with 11 bases between the two ends. The CDR3 is 17 amino acids. CDR3 in amino acids: CASSLSGPDSGANVLTF. In nucleotides, the CDR3 is TGTGCCAGCAGCTTGTCGGGACCAGACTCTGGGGCCAACGTCCTGACTTTC. The variable domain in full, with the rest retrieved from reference TRBV5-4 and TRBJ2-6, is ETGVTQSPTHLIKTRGQQVTLRCSSQSGHNTVSWYQQALGQGPQFIFQYYREEENGRGNFPPRFSGLQFPNYSSELNVNALELDDSALYLCASSLSGPDSGANVLTFGAGSRLTVL.

This chain connects TRBV6-2 or TRBV6-3 to TRBJ2-7, with 14 bases lining up with TRBD2. Germline V gene data show CDR1 as MNHEY and CDR2 as SVGEGT. CDR3 length equals 15 residues. V was pared by 6 bases and J by 6 bases, with 7 bases of the junction left unmatched. CDR3 amino acids: CASSPGLAGAAEQYV. The DNA of the CDR3 is TGTGCCAGCAGCCCGGGACTAGCGGGAGCTGCCGAGCAGTACGTC.

The CDR3 DNA is TGTGCCAGTAGTCCAATCCGATTCCGGGACAGGGGAACTGAAGCTTTCTTT. It yields the protein CASSPIRFRDRGTEAFF. The rearrangement links TRBV19 to TRBJ1-1, with TRBD1 matching over 10 bases. The CDR3 is 17 amino acids. V lost 5 bases to trimming and J lost 5 bases; unmatched junction nucleotides: 14. The germline CDR1 and CDR2 sequences are LNHDA and SQIVND (reference sequence).

CDR3 DNA sequence: TGTGCCAGCAGCCCAGGGTGGGGGAACTATGGCTACACCTTC. It codes for CASSPGWGNYGYTF. The chain employs TRBV27 and TRBJ1-2, with D maybe TRBD1 (5 bases). Germline-derived CDR1 and CDR2 are MNHEY and SMNVEV (reference sequence). V dropped 6 bases and J dropped 2 bases, with 13 bases sitting between them. The length of the CDR3 is 14 residues.

The chain has TRBV7-9 and TRBJ1-2, with D unclear. With 5 bases removed from V and 6 bases from J, the gap between germline ends came to 10 bases. Germline V gives CDR1 SEHNR, CDR2 FQNEAQ (reference sequence). CDR3 size: 12 residues. The CDR3 is CASSLILDGYTF. In DNA form, the CDR3 reads TGTGCCAGCAGCCTAATCTTGGATGGCTACACCTTC.

The gene calls are TRBV28 and TRBJ2-7, with TRBD1 as a possible D gene (6 bases). The germline V and J ends were trimmed by 6 bases and 3 bases, with 12 bases remaining between them. CDR1 is MDHEN, CDR2 SYDVKM, per germline. This CDR3 has 13 residues. DNA of the CDR3: TGTGCCAGCAGGTCCGACAGGCGCTACGAGCAGTACTTC. Amino acid sequence: CASRSDRRYEQYF.

The chain links TRBV28 to TRBJ2-1; D might be TRBD1 or TRBD2, each matching 5 bases. CDR1 is MDHEN and CDR2 is SYDVKM in the germline V gene. The CDR3 contains 13 residues. Here the CDR3 reads CASTGPSYNEQFF. The CDR3 nucleotides are TGTGCTTCTACGGGACCTTCCTACAATGAGCAGTTCTTC.

V gene TRBV7-9 combines with J gene TRBJ1-1, with no clear D. The CDR3 contains 15 residues. V lost 1 base and J 0 bases, leaving 9 bases between the germline ends. In germline, CDR1 is SEHNR, CDR2 FQNEAQ (reference sequence). CDR3 in amino acids: CASSLGEAMNTEAFF. CDR3 DNA sequence: TGTGCCAGCAGCTTAGGCGAAGCGATGAACACTGAAGCTTTCTTT.

This clone was seen only once. The chain has TRBV19 and TRBJ1-3; D unresolved. V was shortened by 9 bases and J by 0 bases, with 15 bases between the two germline ends. The CDR3 is 15 amino acids. Germline CDR1 and CDR2: LNHDA and SQIVND (reference sequence). CDR3 DNA sequence: TGTGCCAGCAGAGGGCCCATCTTCTCTGGAAACACCATATATTTT. Translation: CASRGPIFSGNTIYF. The full variable domain, completed using reference TRBV19 and TRBJ1-3, is DGGITQSPKYLFRKEGQNVTLSCEQNLNHDAMYWYRQDPGQGLRLIYYSQIVNDFQKGDIAEGYSVSREKKESFPLTVTSAQKNPTAFYLCASRGPIFSGNTIYFGEGSWLTVV.

This clone was seen only a few times. The V gene is TRBV6-2 or TRBV6-3, the J gene TRBJ1-5; the D gene is possibly TRBD1 (6 bases). The CDR3 sequence is 15 residues long. V was cut by 2 bases and J by 2 bases, with 10 bases left in between. The germline gives CDR1 MNHEY, CDR2 SVGEGT. The CDR3 DNA reads TGTGCCAGCAGTTACATGCGGACAGGCAATCAGCCCCAGCATTTT. This codes for CASSYMRTGNQPQHF.

The chain has TRBV27 and TRBJ2-5, with D perhaps matching TRBD1 (5 bases). The germline gives CDR1 MNHEY, CDR2 SMNVEV (reference sequence). V gave up 3 bases and J gave up 3 bases, with 17 bases separating them. The CDR3 is made up of 16 amino acids. CDR3 coding DNA: TGTGCCAGCAGTTTGGGCCCCGGCGCAGGGAAAGAGACCCAGTACTTC. This codes for CASSLGPGAGKETQYF.

This clone was counted a single time. The chain carries TRBV7-3 and TRBJ2-2; 11 bases match TRBD2. The V gene's germline CDR1 is SGHTA and CDR2 FQGTGA. V dropped 4 bases and J dropped 7; count of bases not matched to a gene: 8. The CDR3 covers 16 residues. CDR3 nucleotides: TGTGCCAGCAGCTCACTAGCGGGAGCAGCTCGCGGGGAGCTGTTTTTT. Protein sequence: CASSSLAGAARGELFF.

In DNA form, the CDR3 reads TGCGCCAGCAGCCAAGCGACAGGGACTGCCTACGAGCAGTACTTC. This encodes CASSQATGTAYEQYF. This sequence joins TRBV4-3 and TRBJ2-7; TRBD1 might be the D (7 bases). CDR3 length equals 15 residues. From germline, CDR1 is LGHNA and CDR2 YSLEER. The V end lost 1 base, the J end lost 2 bases, and 12 bases lay between the germline ends.

J is TRBJ1-2 and V is TRBV28; tentatively, D is TRBD1 (5 bases). The CDR3 runs 15 residues. Germline values: CDR1 MDHEN, CDR2 SYDVKM. V was cut by 4 bases and J by 3 bases, with 15 bases left in between. The CDR3 sequence: CASSSTTRGDYGYTF. The CDR3 DNA reads TGTGCCAGCAGTTCGACGACGCGGGGGGACTATGGCTACACCTTC.

The J gene is TRBJ2-6, the V gene TRBV9, with 7 bases aligning to TRBD1. Germline CDR1 is SGDLS and CDR2 is YYNGEE. Trimming cost V 6 bases and J 0 bases; bases outside gene matches: 3. The CDR3 length is 15 residues. As DNA, the CDR3 is TGTGCCAGCAAAGGGACAGCCTCTGGGGCCAACGTCCTGACTTTC. Translating it yields CASKGTASGANVLTF.

The chain links TRBV7-9 to TRBJ2-1; 14 bases agree with TRBD2. Germline V gene sequence: CDR1 SEHNR, CDR2 FQNEAQ (reference sequence). V dropped 6 bases and J dropped 1; count of bases not matched to a gene: 8. This CDR3 spans 18 amino acids. CDR3: CASRSTRTSGRSYNEQFF. In DNA form, the CDR3 reads TGTGCCAGCAGATCCACCCGGACTAGCGGGAGGTCCTACAATGAGCAGTTCTTC.

CDR3 DNA: TGTGCCACCATGGCGGGGCAGGGGGCCGGGCAGGACTATGGCTACACCTTC. Residues: CATMAGQGAGQDYGYTF. This chain uses TRBV15 with TRBJ1-2, with 8 bases that match TRBD1. The germline V gene has CDR1 LNHNV and CDR2 YYDKDF (reference sequence). The junction had 16 bases not matched to a gene; V was cut back by 7 bases and J by 3 bases. The CDR3 has 17 amino acids.

This clone has a handful of counts. The chain uses TRBV6-2 or TRBV6-3 and TRBJ1-1; TRBD1 matches at 7 bases. Germline loops: CDR1 MNHEY, CDR2 SVGEGT. V lost 4 bases to trimming and J lost 4 bases; unmatched junction nucleotides: 6. The CDR3 has 14 residues. The CDR3 sequence is CASSSNRGVTEAFF. Written as DNA, the CDR3 is TGTGCCAGCAGTTCAAACAGGGGTGTCACTGAAGCTTTCTTT.

Turning to this clone: The same CDR3 also results from other DNA sequences found in this sample. The V call is TRBV18, the J call TRBJ1-5, with D maybe TRBD1 (5 bases). V was shortened by 3 bases and J by 7 bases, with 10 bases between the two germline ends. The CDR3 has 13 residues. CDR1 and CDR2 (germline): KGHSH, LQKENI. The CDR3 nucleotides are TGTGCCAGCTCACCGGCGGGGGACCAGCCCCAGCATTTT. Translated, it gives CASSPAGDQPQHF. The full variable domain, rest sourced from reference TRBV18 and TRBJ1-5, is NAGVMQNPRHLVRRRGQEARLRCSPMKGHSHVYWYRQLPEEGLKFMVYLQKENIIDESGMPKERFSAEFPKEGPSILRIQQVVRGDSAAYFCASSPAGDQPQHFGDGTRLSIL.

The table lists this clone with a count of one. The V call is TRBV30, the J call TRBJ2-4; D is perhaps TRBD1 or TRBD2 (6 bases each). The CDR3 consists of 13 residues. From germline, CDR1 is GTSNPN and CDR2 SVGIG (reference sequence). V lost 5 bases, J lost 0 bases, and 8 bases lay in between. CDR3 region: CAWGGGAKNIQYF. CDR3 nucleotides: TGTGCCTGGGGAGGGGGAGCCAAAAACATTCAGTACTTC.

The CDR3 protein is CSVTDPGANVLTF. The CDR3 coding sequence is TGCAGCGTTACGGATCCTGGGGCCAACGTCCTGACTTTC. The V gene is TRBV29-1, the J gene TRBJ2-6; D is unresolved. Germline V gene data show CDR1 as SQVTM and CDR2 as ANQGSEA. The CDR3 length is 13 residues. V lost 5 bases and J 2 bases, leaving 7 bases between the germline ends.

This clone turned up a few times. The chain employs TRBV12-3 or TRBV12-4 and TRBJ1-1; unclear D gene. V lost 5 bases, J lost 11 bases, and 15 bases lay in between. The CDR3 has 12 amino acids. In DNA form, the CDR3 reads TGTGCCAGCAGTCTGGTAGGTTCGAGGGCTTTCTTT. As protein: CASSLVGSRAFF.

The chain employs TRBV7-2 and TRBJ2-7, with TRBD1 matching 9 bases. Germline loops: CDR1 SGHTA, CDR2 FQGNSA. There are 14 residues in the CDR3. V shed 7 bases, J shed 6 bases, and the junction held 10 bases outside the gene matches. CDR3 residues: CASTPGQGSGEQYF. DNA for the CDR3: TGTGCCAGCACCCCGGGACAGGGTTCAGGCGAGCAGTACTTC.